Each of the 27 T cell receptor beta chains below was sequenced from the same sample in a study of Graves' ophthalmopathy and Graves' hyperthyroidism. The study amplified TCR beta CDR3 regions using RNA transcripts. Second-round multiplex PCR followed a first-round RT-PCR using HTBI primers. In TCRdb, the multiplex PCR reads were re-called with MiXCR into one record per CDR3 protein. The sample lists more than 300,000 distinct CDR3 sequences, roughly 17% occurring once. Sequencing was carried out using peripheral blood. Receptors originate from an adult woman with stable Graves' hyperthyroidism.

This clonotype was counted ten times or more. J is TRBJ1-1 and V is TRBV6-2 or TRBV6-3, with D unclear. The CDR3 covers 14 residues. Germline CDR1 MNHEY, CDR2 SVGEGT. The V and J ends lost 1 base and 5 bases respectively, with 11 bases between them. The CDR3 coding sequence is TGTGCCAGCAGTTACTTAGGGTTGGGTACTGAAGCTTTCTTT. This translates into CASSYLGLGTEAFF.

This clonotype came up many times. The chain recombines TRBV19 with TRBJ2-7; 9 positions match TRBD2. The CDR3 consists of 15 residues. The junction had 12 bases not matched to a gene; V was cut back by 6 bases and J by 6 bases. Germline CDR1 and CDR2: LNHDA and SQIVND (reference sequence). The CDR3 coding sequence is TGTGCCAGTAGCCAAAATAGCGGGAGCCCGCTCGAGCAGTACTTC. Translation gives CASSQNSGSPLEQYF. Full variable domain (outside the CDR3, taken from reference TRBV19 and TRBJ2-7): DGGITQSPKYLFRKEGQNVTLSCEQNLNHDAMYWYRQDPGQGLRLIYYSQIVNDFQKGDIAEGYSVSREKKESFPLTVTSAQKNPTAFYLCASSQNSGSPLEQYFGPGTRLTVT.

This clonotype was seen repeatedly, ten times or more. This rearrangement joins TRBV19 to TRBJ2-2, with D unresolved. Looked up from germline, CDR1 is LNHDA and CDR2 is SQIVND (reference sequence). Trimming removed 1 base at V and 1 base at J, with 10 bases between. This CDR3 contains 16 residues. The CDR3 region is CASSIVNSLNTGELFF. CDR3 DNA sequence: TGTGCCAGTAGTATAGTGAACAGCCTGAACACCGGGGAGCTGTTTTTT.

The chain joins TRBV5-1 to TRBJ1-2; TRBD1 aligns across 8 bases. The CDR3 contains 16 residues. Germline values: CDR1 SGHRS, CDR2 YFSETQ. Germline trimming cut 0 bases from V and 6 bases from J; bases unmatched to any gene: 10. This chain's CDR3 is CASSLATGTGFNGYTF. Here the CDR3 DNA reads TGCGCCAGCAGCTTGGCAACTGGGACAGGCTTTAATGGCTACACCTTC.

The gene calls are TRBV19 and TRBJ1-5; a weak D match, TRBD1 (5 bases). The CDR3 is made up of 15 amino acids. Germline-derived CDR1 and CDR2 are LNHDA and SQIVND (reference sequence). V lost 9 bases and J 3 bases, leaving 18 bases between the germline ends. CDR3 nucleotide sequence: TGTGCCAGCTACGCCGGGGGGTACTACAATCAGCCCCAGCATTTT. This translates into CASYAGGYYNQPQHF.

This clonotype was detected many times. The CDR3 DNA reads TGTGCCAGCAGCTTAGGCGGCGGGAGAGGTGTTTACGAGCAGTACTTC. It yields the protein CASSLGGGRGVYEQYF. The chain couples TRBV7-2 to TRBJ2-7; 7 bases match TRBD2. The trim removed 1 base at V and 4 bases at J, leaving 10 bases unmatched. Germline V CDR1 and CDR2: SGHTA, FQGNSA. The CDR3 has 16 residues. Complete variable domain (other parts from reference TRBV7-2 and TRBJ2-7): GAGVSQSPSNKVTEKGKDVELRCDPISGHTALYWYRQSLGQGLEFLIYFQGNSAPDKSGLPSDRFSAERTGGSVSTLTIQRTQQEDSAVYLCASSLGGGRGVYEQYFGPGTRLTVT.

This clonotype was picked up a small number of times. This sequence joins TRBV3-1 and TRBJ2-7; TRBD1 is a possible D gene (5 bases). The CDR3 has 15 residues. CDR1 is LGHDT and CDR2 is YNNKEL in the germline V gene (reference sequence). V was pared by 0 bases and J by 3 bases, with 12 bases between. Here the CDR3 DNA reads TGTGCCAGCAGCCAAGATGGGGCGCCGAACTACGAGCAGTACTTC. The encoded protein is CASSQDGAPNYEQYF.

This clonotype was observed at least ten times. This rearrangement joins TRBV6-5 to TRBJ2-7; D call uncertain. CDR1 is MNHEY and CDR2 is SVGAGI in the germline V gene. V was shortened by 2 bases and J by 0 bases, with 14 bases between the two germline ends. The CDR3 extends over 16 amino acids. In DNA, the CDR3 is TGTGCCAGCAGTTACACAGTAAGGGATCTCTCCTACGAGCAGTACTTC. This translates into CASSYTVRDLSYEQYF.

This chain joins TRBV19 and TRBJ2-4; either TRBD1 or TRBD2 may supply D (5 bases each). The germline gives CDR1 LNHDA, CDR2 SQIVND (reference sequence). This CDR3 contains 19 residues. V was pared by 1 base and J by 0 bases, with 19 bases between. CDR3 amino acids: CASSIGPARGTLAKNIQYF. CDR3 nucleotides: TGTGCCAGTAGTATAGGGCCCGCGAGGGGCACCCTAGCCAAAAACATTCAGTACTTC.

About this clonotype: Mismatch with germline at one junction end may stem from a read error. The chain recombines TRBV11-2 with TRBJ2-3; perhaps TRBD2 as D (5 bases). The germline gives CDR1 SGHAT, CDR2 FQNNGV. CDR3 length equals 12 residues. The CDR3 here is CAGSTPSQAQYF. Here the CDR3 DNA reads TGTGCCGGCAGCACCCCTAGCCAGGCGCAGTATTTC.

Concerning this clonotype itself: This may come from a read error, since a much larger clone is one base off. This sequence joins TRBV6-2 or TRBV6-3 and TRBJ1-2; D remains unclear. The V and J ends lost 7 bases and 2 bases respectively, with 23 bases between them. In germline, CDR1 is MNHEY, CDR2 SVGEGT. This CDR3 has 17 residues. The CDR3 is CASTRQWTIMDNYGYTF. CDR3 in DNA: TGTGCCAGCACCAGACAATGGACTATTATGGACAACTATGGCTACACCTTC.

There are a few counts of this clonotype. The J gene is TRBJ2-2, the V gene TRBV4-2; 14 bases are a match to TRBD2. With V trimmed by 4 bases and J by 4 bases, 5 bases remained unmatched. Per the germline V gene, CDR1 is LGHNA and CDR2 is YNFKEQ. The CDR3 totals 17 residues. This CDR3 is CASSLGTSGGLTGELFF. Here the CDR3 DNA reads TGTGCCAGCAGCCTAGGGACTAGCGGGGGCCTCACCGGGGAGCTGTTTTTT.

This clonotype was detected many times. The chain has TRBV5-1 and TRBJ1-2; D possibly corresponds to TRBD1 (5 bases). The CDR3 spans 15 residues. The ends were cut back, 1 base at V and 4 bases at J, with 14 bases in the middle. Germline V lookup: CDR1 SGHRS, CDR2 YFSETQ. For the CDR3, the DNA is TGCGCCAGCAGCTTGTCGACAGAAACACTCTATGGCTACACCTTC. It specifies CASSLSTETLYGYTF.

This chain joins TRBV4-1 and TRBJ1-1; TRBD1 matches 8 bases. The germline CDR1 and CDR2 sequences are MGHRA and YSYEKL. J was trimmed by 4 bases and V by 0 bases; bases with no gene match: 4. The CDR3 loop spans 15 amino acids. The CDR3: CASSQDITGGTEAFF. The CDR3 DNA reads TGCGCCAGCAGCCAAGATATCACAGGGGGCACTGAAGCTTTCTTT.

This clonotype was seen repeatedly, ten times or more. The chain is built from TRBV6-5 and TRBJ2-5; D call uncertain. V shed 1 base and J shed 2 bases, with 5 bases lying between them. The CDR3 has 13 residues. CDR1 and CDR2 from the germline V gene are MNHEY and SVGAGI. The CDR3 DNA follows: TGTGCCAGCAGTTACTTCGGACAAGAGACCCAGTACTTC. It translates to CASSYFGQETQYF.

This clonotype was recorded many times. The chain recombines TRBV11-2 with TRBJ1-5; unclear D gene. V was shortened by 0 bases and J by 3 bases, with 12 bases between the two germline ends. The CDR3 is made up of 16 amino acids. Looked up from germline, CDR1 is SGHAT and CDR2 is FQNNGV. CDR3 sequence (DNA): TGTGCCAGCAGCTTAGATAGTCCCCTAGACAATCAGCCCCAGCATTTT. It codes for CASSLDSPLDNQPQHF.

This clonotype was observed many times. The rearrangement joins TRBV7-6 to TRBJ2-5, with TRBD2 matching 14 bases. This CDR3 is 18 amino acids long. Germline V gene sequence: CDR1 SGHVS, CDR2 FNYEAQ. V shed 5 bases and J 0 bases; nucleotides not matched to a gene: 8. CDR3 in amino acids: CASSVTRTSGGYQETQYF. CDR3 bases: TGTGCCAGCAGCGTAACCCGGACTAGCGGGGGGTACCAAGAGACCCAGTACTTC.

This clonotype was observed at least ten times. The chain carries TRBV6-1 and TRBJ2-7, with 10 bases fitting TRBD2. Losses at the gene ends were 1 base for V and 3 bases for J; bases not matched to a gene: 3. Germline CDR1 reads MNHNS; CDR2 reads SASEGT. This CDR3 has 15 residues. The CDR3 nucleotides read TGTGCCAGCAGTGAAGGGACTAGCGGAATCTACGAGCAGTACTTC. The encoded protein is CASSEGTSGIYEQYF.

This clonotype was recorded many times. The chain uses TRBV5-1 and TRBJ1-2; 8 bases are a match to TRBD1. After removal of 4 bases from V and 2 bases from J, the junction contained 4 bases not matched to a gene. Germline CDR1 is SGHRS and CDR2 is YFSETQ. This CDR3 is built from 14 residues. The CDR3 loop is CASSSRGQNYGYTF. CDR3 DNA sequence: TGCGCCAGCAGCAGCAGGGGGCAGAACTATGGCTACACCTTC.

This clonotype was seen at least ten times. The chain is built from TRBV28 and TRBJ1-2; weak D call: TRBD1 (6 bases). The CDR3 covers 13 residues. V gave up 5 bases and J gave up 6 bases, with 13 bases separating them. Germline V gene sequence: CDR1 MDHEN, CDR2 SYDVKM. CDR3 coding DNA: TGTGCCAGCAGTCTCACCCAGGGGAATGGCTACACCTTC. Translation: CASSLTQGNGYTF.

This clonotype has a handful of counts. This sequence joins TRBV4-1 and TRBJ2-5; D may match TRBD1 or TRBD2 (6 bases each). Germline CDR1 MGHRA, CDR2 YSYEKL. V lost 4 bases and J lost 1, with 13 bases in between. This CDR3 region has 15 residues. The CDR3 DNA follows: TGCGCCAGCAGCCCGGAGGGGGGTACCCAAGAGACCCAGTACTTC. It encodes CASSPEGGTQETQYF.

This clonotype showed up many times. The gene calls are TRBV9 and TRBJ1-5; D not certain. With 0 bases removed from V and 1 base from J, the gap between germline ends came to 11 bases. Germline V gene lookup returns CDR1 SGDLS and CDR2 YYNGEE. The CDR3 runs 16 residues. The CDR3 protein is CASSVGPDTSNQPQHF. CDR3 DNA: TGTGCCAGCAGCGTAGGACCAGACACAAGCAATCAGCCCCAGCATTTT. Drawing the rest from reference TRBV9 and TRBJ1-5, the complete variable domain is DSGVTQTPKHLITATGQRVTLRCSPRSGDLSVYWYQQSLDQGLQFLIQYYNGEERAKGNILERFSAQQFPDLHSELNLSSLELGDSALYFCASSVGPDTSNQPQHFGDGTRLSIL.

With respect to this clonotype: A single base separates this from a much larger clone, so it may be a read error. The CDR3 loop is CASGFQGGNTEAFF. The CDR3 bases are TGTGCCAGCGGATTTCAGGGTGGGAACACTGAAGCTTTCTTT. The chain uses TRBV7-9 and TRBJ1-1, with TRBD1 as a possible D gene (5 bases). The CDR3 is 14 residues long. The ends were cut back, 8 bases at V and 1 base at J, with 14 bases in the middle. Germline V lookup: CDR1 SEHNR, CDR2 FQNEAQ (reference sequence).

This clonotype was seen at least ten times. This chain connects TRBV27 to TRBJ2-5; D remains unclear. V was cut by 6 bases and J by 0 bases, with 5 bases left in between. The CDR3 is made up of 12 amino acids. Germline V CDR1 and CDR2: MNHEY, SMNVEV (reference sequence). The CDR3 sequence is CASRIYQETQYF. DNA for the CDR3: TGTGCCAGCAGGATATACCAAGAGACCCAGTACTTC.

Note on this clonotype: Since no conserved phenylalanine or tryptophan closes the CDR3, a read error is the likely cause. This chain uses TRBV27 with TRBJ1-2; the match to TRBD1 covers 7 bases. CDR3 length equals 13 residues. Germline assignment: CDR1 MNHEY and CDR2 SMNVEV (reference sequence). The ends lost 8 bases at V and 4 bases at J; junction bases unmatched: 7. The DNA of the CDR3 is TGTGCCAGCTGTACCGACAGGGCCTATGGCTACACCGTC. Amino acid sequence: CASCTDRAYGYTV.

This clonotype was found many times. The chain joins TRBV24-1 to TRBJ1-2; D unclear. V dropped 0 bases and J dropped 8 bases, with 12 bases sitting between them. Germline-derived CDR1 and CDR2 are KGHDR and SFDVKD. The CDR3 length is 14 residues. CDR3 region: CATSDLNSLGGYTF. Written as DNA, the CDR3 is TGTGCCACCAGTGATTTGAACTCCTTAGGGGGCTACACCTTC.

The rearrangement uses TRBV4-1 and TRBJ1-1; D not resolved. Germline CDR1 MGHRA, CDR2 YSYEKL. The CDR3 sequence is 14 residues long. With 1 base removed from V and 5 bases from J, the gap between germline ends came to 11 bases. DNA of the CDR3: TGCGCCAGCAGCCAAGGCGGAGGGAAGACTGAAGCTTTCTTT. Translated: CASSQGGGKTEAFF.